This TCR beta chain was sequenced in a study of blood T cell repertoires in COVID-19. On the study more broadly: The cDNA or gDNA used as material had been derived from T cells, B-cell-depleted T cells, or PBMCs.

The germline V gene has CDR1 SQVTM and CDR2 ANQGSEA. CDR3 length: 14 amino acids. The V segment lost 5 bases and the J segment 0 bases; nucleotides outside the gene matches: 6. Participants were placed into cohorts based on the clinical history they reported. Source study methods: The assay estimated nucleated cells by amplifying reference gene primers. This table comes from immunoSEQ multiplex PCR, and its TCRdb copy is limited to in-frame clones, with some not included. V and J calls and clone size are those listed in that table; D and trimming were worked out from the DNA. The sample has approximately 440,000 clones, around 90% seen once.

Input material: PBMCs or T cells enriched from blood (not recorded which). The receptor was derived from a woman younger than 30 who had recovered from COVID-19. The V and J genes are TRBV29-1 and TRBJ2-7, with 8 bases aligning to TRBD2. The chain's CDR3 is CSVRGGGSSYEQYF. For the CDR3, the DNA is TGCAGCGTTCGTGGCGGGGGGAGCTCCTACGAGCAGTACTTC.